This passage covers 26 T cell receptor beta chains from one sample sequenced in a study of T-cell memory formation after mild COVID-19. From the 5' RACE reads, TCRdb called clonotypes with MiXCR, one entry per CDR3 protein. The sample lists about 180,000 distinct CDR3 sequences; around 18% were seen once. Sequencing was carried out using PBMCs or a T cell subset sorted from them (not recorded which). Source of these receptors: a man younger than 35 who had mild COVID-19 (a few samples of this study predate the infection). Cell type and time point are not known.

This clonotype was picked up many times. The chain joins TRBV5-6 to TRBJ2-1; TRBD2 matches 11 bases. The CDR3 loop spans 17 amino acids. Germline CDR1 reads SGHDT; CDR2 reads YYEEEE. V lost 3 bases to trimming and J lost 4 bases; unmatched junction nucleotides: 9. The CDR3 protein is CASSSTSGEFTYNEQFF. The DNA for the CDR3 is TGTGCCAGCAGCTCGACTAGCGGGGAGTTTACATACAATGAGCAGTTCTTC.

The CDR3 region has the DNA TGTGCCAGCAGCCAAGAAAGGGCAGATACGCAGTATTTT. Its protein is CASSQERADTQYF. The genes are TRBV14 and TRBJ2-3; D remains unclear. CDR1 and CDR2 from the germline V gene are SGHDN and FVKESK. The CDR3 spans 13 residues. The V end was cut by 0 bases, the J end by 4 bases, with 5 bases between.

The table lists this clonotype with a count of one. V is TRBV2 and J is TRBJ2-3, with 9 bases fitting TRBD2. This CDR3 is 14 amino acids long. Germline V gives CDR1 SNHLY, CDR2 FYNNEI. The J segment lost 3 bases and the V segment lost 6 bases, leaving 4 bases of the junction unmatched. The CDR3 loop reads CASSLAGTTDTQYF. The CDR3 nucleotides read TGTGCCAGCAGCCTAGCGGGGACTACAGATACGCAGTATTTT.

Points on this clonotype: Germline is not matched at one junction end, which may reflect a read error. V is TRBV7-9 and J is TRBJ2-1; maybe TRBD1 (6 bases). Germline CDR1 SEHNR, CDR2 FQNEAQ (reference sequence). The CDR3 totals 14 residues. The DNA for the CDR3 is TGTGCCAGCAGCTCGCCAGGGGCCTACGATGAGCAGTTCTTC. It encodes CASSSPGAYDEQFF.

This clonotype was seen a handful of times. This chain uses TRBV4-3 with TRBJ1-4; D gene unclear. The V and J ends lost 4 bases and 4 bases respectively, with 10 bases between them. There are 14 residues in the CDR3. Germline CDR1 LGHNA, CDR2 YSLEER. CDR3 residues: CASSRTAVNEKLFF. DNA of the CDR3: TGCGCCAGCAGCCGAACAGCGGTTAATGAAAAACTGTTTTTT.

The rearrangement joins TRBV7-2 to TRBJ2-1; tentatively, D is TRBD2 (6 bases). This CDR3 region has 14 residues. Germline CDR1 is SGHTA and CDR2 is FQGNSA. With 1 base removed from V and 8 bases from J, the gap between germline ends came to 12 bases. The CDR3: CASSLGGAIYEQFF. The CDR3, as DNA: TGTGCCAGCAGCTTAGGCGGGGCTATCTATGAGCAGTTCTTC.

Here the CDR3 reads CASTYLVGAIGYTF. CDR3 DNA sequence: TGTGCCAGCACCTACCTCGTAGGGGCTATCGGCTACACCTTC. The rearrangement joins TRBV6-5 to TRBJ1-2, with D perhaps TRBD1 (5 bases). Per germline, CDR1 MNHEY and CDR2 SVGAGI. V was shortened by 7 bases and J by 8 bases, with 20 bases between the two germline ends. This CDR3 is built from 14 residues.

This chain connects TRBV7-2 to TRBJ1-1; the D gene is possibly TRBD1 (6 bases). This CDR3 is 14 amino acids long. CDR1 is SGHTA and CDR2 is FQGNSA in the germline V gene. V lost 7 bases and J 0 bases, leaving 12 bases between the germline ends. CDR3 sequence reads: CASTLQGLNTEAFF. The CDR3 nucleotides are TGTGCCAGCACCCTACAGGGACTGAACACTGAAGCTTTCTTT.

This clonotype was observed a handful of times. The chain couples TRBV9 to TRBJ2-3; D not certain. Germline V gene sequence: CDR1 SGDLS, CDR2 YYNGEE. The CDR3 covers 12 residues. The V gene lost 0 bases and the J gene lost 5 bases, with 4 bases spanning the gap. The CDR3 DNA reads TGTGCCAGCAGCGTAGCGAGAGATACGCAGTATTTT. Protein: CASSVARDTQYF.

About this clonotype: This sequence may be a read error, since a much larger clone differs from it by one base. The chain combines TRBV5-1 with TRBJ2-3; D gene uncertain. The CDR3 length is 15 residues. Germline V CDR1 and CDR2: SGHRS, YFSETQ. The V gene lost 0 bases and the J gene lost 0 bases, with 8 bases spanning the gap. CDR3 DNA: TGCGCCAGCAGCTTGGGAGTATCTAGCACAGATACGCAGTATTTT. Its translation: CASSLGVSSTDTQYF. The full variable domain, in which reference TRBV5-1 and TRBJ2-3 provide the parts outside the CDR3, is KAGVTQTPRYLIKTRGQQVTLSCSPISGHRSVSWYQQTPGQGLQFLFEYFSETQRNKGNFPGRFSGRQFSNSRSEMNVSTLELGDSALYLCASSLGVSSTDTQYFGPGTRLTVL.

This clonotype came up a few times. J is TRBJ1-3 and V is TRBV20-1; D is unresolved. This CDR3 region has 11 residues. Germline assignment: CDR1 DFQATT and CDR2 SNEGSKA (reference sequence). The germline V and J ends were trimmed by 3 bases and 8 bases, with 8 bases remaining between them. This chain's CDR3 is CSARTGHTIYF. CDR3 DNA: TGCAGTGCTAGGACTGGCCACACCATATATTTT.

The rearrangement uses TRBV9 and TRBJ1-5; 7 nucleotides agree with TRBD1. The trim removed 7 bases at V and 2 bases at J, leaving 9 bases unmatched. From germline, CDR1 is SGDLS and CDR2 YYNGEE. This CDR3 is built from 15 residues. CDR3 nucleotides: TGTGCCAGCGCCAGGGGGTTGCAAGGCAATCAGCCCCAGCATTTT. Amino acid sequence: CASARGLQGNQPQHF.

The chain combines TRBV27 with TRBJ1-1, with no clear D. There are 13 residues in the CDR3. Deletions cut 6 bases from V and 3 bases from J, with 11 bases between. Germline loops: CDR1 MNHEY, CDR2 SMNVEV (reference sequence). The DNA of the CDR3 is TGTGCCAGCAGAATCTTGGGTTACACTGAAGCTTTCTTT. Its protein product is CASRILGYTEAFF.

In this sample, this clonotype turned up a few times. This chain joins TRBV6-6 and TRBJ1-2; the match to TRBD1 covers 10 bases. Germline assignment: CDR1 MNHNY and CDR2 SVGAGI (reference sequence). J was trimmed by 5 bases and V by 5 bases; bases with no gene match: 5. The CDR3 totals 14 residues. The CDR3 here is CASSADRGFYGYTF. CDR3 nucleotides: TGTGCCAGCAGTGCGGACAGGGGGTTTTATGGCTACACCTTC.

V gene TRBV5-6 combines with J gene TRBJ1-4, with D maybe TRBD1 (5 bases). The CDR3 runs 17 residues. V lost 4 bases to trimming and J lost 7 bases, with 23 bases between them. CDR1 and CDR2 from the germline V gene are SGHDT and YYEEEE. The CDR3 here is CASSRGPQDPNAEKLFF. In DNA, the CDR3 is TGTGCCAGCAGCCGGGGCCCACAGGACCCAAATGCTGAAAAACTGTTTTTT.

This clonotype was counted a few times. The rearrangement uses TRBV4-2 and TRBJ2-5, with D possibly being TRBD1 or TRBD2 (6 bases each). CDR3 length equals 12 residues. V was shortened by 4 bases and J by 11 bases, with 14 bases between the two germline ends. Germline CDR1 is LGHNA and CDR2 is YNFKEQ. Here the CDR3 reads CASSPSRGVQYF. The CDR3 bases are TGTGCCAGCAGCCCGTCTAGGGGGGTTCAGTACTTC.

The chain is built from TRBV18 and TRBJ1-2; D call uncertain. Germline-derived CDR1 and CDR2 are KGHSH and LQKENI. The CDR3 has 17 amino acids. Trimming shortened V by 2 bases and J by 0 bases, and 16 bases separated the two germline ends. The CDR3 sequence is CASSPVKYHEANYGYTF. The CDR3 DNA reads TGTGCCAGCTCACCAGTGAAGTACCATGAAGCTAACTATGGCTACACCTTC.

The sample holds a few counts of this clonotype. This chain uses TRBV28 with TRBJ1-1; tentatively, D is TRBD1 (6 bases). Between the trimmed V and J ends, which lost 5 bases and 0 bases, there was a span of 19 bases. Germline V gene data show CDR1 as MDHEN and CDR2 as SYDVKM. The CDR3 runs 17 residues. The CDR3 region has the DNA TGTGCCAGCAGTGCCTCACTTGGGGGGCAGTTGAACACTGAAGCTTTCTTT. Its protein product is CASSASLGGQLNTEAFF.

This clonotype was detected only a few times. This sequence joins TRBV12-3 or TRBV12-4 and TRBJ1-2, with a tentative D call TRBD1 (5 bases). The CDR3 sequence is 13 residues long. V was shortened by 6 bases and J by 0 bases, with 8 bases between the two germline ends. The CDR3 is CASRAGSNYGYTF. CDR3 coding DNA: TGTGCCAGCAGGGCAGGGTCTAACTATGGCTACACCTTC.

The rearrangement links TRBV2 to TRBJ1-3; D is unresolved. There are 15 residues in the CDR3. The V gene's germline CDR1 is SNHLY and CDR2 FYNNEI. Trimming left V 7 bases short and J 2 bases short, with 15 bases between. The DNA of the CDR3 is TGTGCCAGCACCTGGATCGGAGGAGCTGGAAACACCATATATTTT. It codes for CASTWIGGAGNTIYF.

This clonotype was seen more than once but under ten times. CDR3 DNA: TGTGCCAGCAGCTCCTATGGACAGGGCCTCACAGATACGCAGTATTTT. Translated, it gives CASSSYGQGLTDTQYF. V and J are TRBV7-2 and TRBJ2-3; 8 bases fit TRBD1. This CDR3 is built from 16 residues. Germline lookup yields CDR1 SGHTA and CDR2 FQGNSA. V lost 4 bases and J lost 2; bases outside the gene matches: 8. Together with reference TRBV7-2 and TRBJ2-3, the CDR3 gives the full variable domain: GAGVSQSPSNKVTEKGKDVELRCDPISGHTALYWYRQSLGQGLEFLIYFQGNSAPDKSGLPSDRFSAERTGGSVSTLTIQRTQQEDSAVYLCASSSYGQGLTDTQYFGPGTRLTVL.

The sample holds a few counts of this clonotype. This sequence joins TRBV7-8 and TRBJ1-4; D not certain. The germline V and J ends were trimmed by 2 bases and 5 bases, with 9 bases remaining between them. Looked up from germline, CDR1 is SGHVS and CDR2 is FQNEAQ. This CDR3 is built from 14 residues. CDR3 sequence: CASSLHPLNEKLFF. The CDR3 DNA reads as TGTGCCAGCAGCTTACATCCTCTCAATGAAAAACTGTTTTTT.

This clonotype came up a few times. The chain couples TRBV4-3 to TRBJ2-1; 10 bases are shared with TRBD2. Germline lookup yields CDR1 LGHNA and CDR2 YSLEER. Losses at the gene ends were 2 bases for V and 13 bases for J; bases not matched to a gene: 8. This CDR3 region has 14 residues. For the CDR3, the DNA is TGCGCCAGCAGCCAAAGCGGGAGGGGGACGAGACAGTTCTTC. Encoded protein: CASSQSGRGTRQFF.

The DNA of the CDR3 is TGCGCCAGCATGGAATTGTCCTACGAGCAGTACTTC. This codes for CASMELSYEQYF. The chain carries TRBV23-1 and TRBJ2-7; D is unresolved. TRBV23-1 is an open reading frame, and its role is uncertain. Trimming pared 7 bases from V and 1 base from J, leaving 8 bases between. The CDR3 length is 12 residues.

This clonotype was seen a handful of times. J is TRBJ2-7 and V is TRBV12-3 or TRBV12-4; TRBD1 matches 8 bases. Trimming took 7 bases from V and 7 from J; bases not matched to a gene: 9. The CDR3 spans 13 residues. The CDR3 is CASIPQGAREQYF. CDR3 DNA: TGTGCCAGCATCCCGCAGGGGGCGAGGGAGCAGTACTTC.

This clonotype has a count of ten or more. The CDR3 loop reads CASSLTEANYGYTF. CDR3 DNA sequence: TGCGCCAGCAGTCTAACGGAAGCTAACTATGGCTACACCTTC. The V gene is TRBV5-1, the J gene TRBJ1-2; no firm D call. Between the trimmed V and J ends, which lost 5 bases and 0 bases, there was a span of 11 bases. CDR1 is SGHRS and CDR2 is YFSETQ in the germline V gene. CDR3 length: 14 residues.